Many counts were recorded for the clone carrying this TCR beta chain. The germline gives CDR1 MNHEY, CDR2 SVGAGI. V shed 2 bases and J 1 base; nucleotides not matched to a gene: 0. The length of the CDR3 is 15 residues. Authors of the study amplified TCR beta CDR3 regions from RNA transcripts. With the HTBI primer set, the TCR CDR3 went through a first round of RT-PCR. TCRdb reprocessed the multiplex PCR reads via MiXCR and lists one record per CDR3 protein. The sample comprises about 410,000 distinct CDR3 sequences, about 14% of which are singletons, and 13% rests with the top ten. The record originates from a study of T cells in Graves' hyperthyroidism and ophthalmopathy. Patients with uncontrolled infections, other autoimmune diseases, pregnancy or lactation were excluded.

This receptor was identified in a man aged 18 to 30 with Graves' ophthalmopathy. The sample consisted of blood. V is TRBV6-5 and J is TRBJ1-2; 11 bases match TRBD1. The CDR3 loop reads CASSYGTGGNYGYTF. The DNA of the CDR3 is TGTGCCAGCAGTTACGGGACAGGGGGTAACTATGGCTACACCTTC.